There are a few counts of the clone carrying this TCR beta chain. Its antigen is currently unknown. CTLA-4 blockade with ipilimumab, together with focal radiation, was given to patients with chemo-refractory metastatic non-small-cell lung cancer. Sequenced by immunoSEQ multiplex PCR; TCRdb stores in-frame clones only, minus some. The repertoire holds 30,000 or so clones, around 70% seen once, with roughly 4.7% in the top ten. This sample is part of a study of radiotherapy plus CTLA-4 blockade in lung cancer. Study-wide findings and caveats: TCR clones from tumors expanded in blood after radiotherapy plus ipilimumab.

V was cut by 6 bases and J by 5 bases, with 15 bases left in between. CDR1 and CDR2 from the germline V gene are SGHTS and YDEGEE. CDR3 length: 14 amino acids. This sequence joins TRBV5-8 and TRBJ1-3, with D possibly TRBD1 on 6 matching bases. This sequence was found in a human donor with non-small cell lung cancer whose response to radiotherapy plus ipilimumab could not be evaluated. Source: peripheral blood, taken from a patient treated with radiotherapy plus ipilimumab. The CDR3 reads CASNAGAIRNTIYF. For the CDR3, the DNA is TGTGCCAGCAATGCGGGGGCGATTAGAAACACCATATATTTT.